What follows are 22 T cell receptor beta chains derived from one specimen sequenced in a study of memory CD4+ T cells and cytomegalovirus serostatus. The table came from immunoSEQ multiplex PCR; TCRdb's copy has only in-frame clones and leaves some out. This repertoire shows under 40,000 clones, 65% to 80% found once; its top ten account for around 5.2%. The sort gate was single viable CD3+CD4+CD8-CD45RO+ cells for memory CD4+ T cells. Sequenced sample: memory CD4+ T cells from blood. The origin of the receptors is an adult in good health and CMV-seropositive.

A few counts support this clone. V usage is TRBV5-3 and J usage is TRBJ2-5; D may correspond to TRBD1 or TRBD2 (5 bases each). TRBV5-3 carries the ORF label, with uncertain function. The CDR3 sequence is 13 residues long. Trimming took off 8 bases at V and 0 bases at J, with 11 bases between the two ends. The CDR3 here is CASGAGHQETQYF. CDR3 DNA sequence: TGTGCCAGCGGGGCCGGGCACCAAGAGACCCAGTACTTC.

The chain carries TRBV5-8 and TRBJ1-2; D unresolved. The germline V and J ends were trimmed by 0 bases and 0 bases, with 3 bases remaining between them. Looked up from germline, CDR1 is SGHTS and CDR2 is YDEGEE. This CDR3 has 13 residues. The CDR3 sequence is CASSLGPNYGYTF. CDR3 coding DNA: TGTGCCAGCAGCTTGGGACCTAACTATGGCTACACCTTC.

J is TRBJ2-7 and V is TRBV5-6, with D unresolved. Trimming left V 6 bases short and J 2 bases short, with 21 bases between. The CDR3 is 16 amino acids. Germline values: CDR1 SGHDT, CDR2 YYEEEE. CDR3 amino acids: CASTLFDPFGTYEQYF. In DNA form, the CDR3 reads TGTGCCAGCACCTTATTCGATCCATTTGGAACCTACGAGCAGTACTTC.

The chain is built from TRBV2 and TRBJ2-1, with D tentatively TRBD1 (5 bases). Germline values: CDR1 SNHLY, CDR2 FYNNEI. Trimming removed 6 bases from V and 7 bases from J, with 16 bases in between. This CDR3 has 14 amino acids. The CDR3 reads CASRGPGVWNEQFF. Here the CDR3 DNA reads TGTGCCAGCAGGGGGCCTGGGGTCTGGAATGAGCAGTTCTTC.

This chain uses TRBV5-1 with TRBJ2-5; 8 bases agree with TRBD2. The J call could be wrong; TRBJ2-7 is a better fit for the DNA end. The V gene's germline CDR1 is SGHRS and CDR2 YFSETQ. This CDR3 region has 14 residues. The CDR3 here is CASSPGLGYYEQYF. CDR3 bases: TGCGCCAGCAGCCCGGGACTAGGATACTACGAGCAGTACTTC.

V and J are TRBV5-1 and TRBJ2-2; TRBD1 agrees at 7 bases. The CDR3 has 14 residues. The junction had 6 bases not matched to a gene; V was cut back by 5 bases and J by 5 bases. CDR1 is SGHRS and CDR2 is YFSETQ in the germline V gene. CDR3 nucleotides: TGCGCCAGCAGTTCCGGGACAGTAACCGGGGAGCTGTTTTTT. Translated: CASSSGTVTGELFF.

This clone appeared a single time. The chain joins TRBV7-6 to TRBJ1-3; maybe TRBD1 (6 bases). Trimming pared 2 bases from V and 6 bases from J, leaving 20 bases between. Looked up from germline, CDR1 is SGHVS and CDR2 is FNYEAQ. The CDR3 consists of 17 residues. The CDR3 region has the DNA TGTGCCAGCAGCTTACCAGAAGGGGGAGAGTTTGAAAACACCATATATTTT. This codes for CASSLPEGGEFENTIYF.

This chain links TRBV5-1 with TRBJ2-1; 9 bases are shared with TRBD2. This CDR3 contains 16 residues. Germline assignment: CDR1 SGHRS and CDR2 YFSETQ. J was trimmed by 10 bases and V by 0 bases; bases with no gene match: 11. As DNA, the CDR3 is TGCGCCAGCAGCTTGGAAAGGCTAGCGGGATCTGGCGAGCAGTTCTTC. Amino acid sequence: CASSLERLAGSGEQFF.

This clone was seen just once. CDR3 DNA: TGCGCCAGCAGCTTGGAGGGGTCAGATACGCAGTATTTT. This encodes CASSLEGSDTQYF. The V gene is TRBV5-1, the J gene TRBJ2-3, with D possibly matching TRBD1 (5 bases). Germline lookup yields CDR1 SGHRS and CDR2 YFSETQ. There are 13 residues in the CDR3. V was clipped by 0 bases and J by 4 bases, with 6 bases between them.

A remark on this clone: One junction end does not reproduce the germline sequence, and a read error may be involved. The chain employs TRBV5-1 and TRBJ2-5, with D tentatively TRBD1 or TRBD2 (6 bases each). Germline V gene data show CDR1 as SGHRS and CDR2 as YFSETQ. This CDR3 region has 16 residues. CDR3 DNA: TGCGCCAGCAGTTTGGGGGCCGGCAGGAGGGTAGAGACCCAGTACTTC. This gives the protein CASSLGAGRRVETQYF.

In DNA, the CDR3 is TGTGCCAGTAGTATAGGAGGCGGGAGTGGGGAGCAGTTCTTC. This encodes CASSIGGGSGEQFF. The chain links TRBV19 to TRBJ2-1; TRBD2 matches 7 bases. The length of the CDR3 is 14 residues. Germline trimming cut 1 base from V and 10 bases from J; bases unmatched to any gene: 7. Looked up from germline, CDR1 is LNHDA and CDR2 is SQIVND (reference sequence).

The count of this clone is one. The gene calls are TRBV4-1 and TRBJ2-3; 8 positions match TRBD1. The CDR3 length is 17 residues. V was pared by 1 base and J by 0 bases, with 6 bases of the junction left unmatched. Germline V CDR1 and CDR2: MGHRA, YSYEKL. CDR3 DNA: TGCGCCAGCAGCCAAGGAGGGACAGGTGCTAGCACAGATACGCAGTATTTT. This gives the protein CASSQGGTGASTDTQYF.

V is TRBV18 and J is TRBJ1-5; no firm D call. The germline V and J ends were trimmed by 1 base and 4 bases, with 5 bases remaining between them. The CDR3 runs to 13 residues. Germline V gene data show CDR1 as KGHSH and CDR2 as LQKENI. CDR3 sequence (DNA): TGTGCCAGCTCACCACAAGAGAATCAGCCCCAGCATTTT. Amino acid sequence: CASSPQENQPQHF. Complete variable domain (other parts from reference TRBV18 and TRBJ1-5): NAGVMQNPRHLVRRRGQEARLRCSPMKGHSHVYWYRQLPEEGLKFMVYLQKENIIDESGMPKERFSAEFPKEGPSILRIQQVVRGDSAAYFCASSPQENQPQHFGDGTRLSIL.

The rearrangement joins TRBV4-3 to TRBJ2-6; D possibly uses TRBD1 or TRBD2 (5 bases each). There are 16 residues in the CDR3. The germline V gene has CDR1 LGHNA and CDR2 YSLEER. The V gene lost 0 bases and the J gene lost 4 bases, with 10 bases spanning the gap. The CDR3 nucleotides read TGCGCCAGCAGCCAAGATCGTGGGACGGGGGCCAACGTCCTGACTTTC. Protein sequence: CASSQDRGTGANVLTF.

CDR3 in amino acids: CASSYGAGGLNYGYTF. The CDR3 DNA follows: TGTGCCAGCAGTTACGGAGCAGGAGGCCTCAACTATGGCTACACCTTC. The gene calls are TRBV6-5 and TRBJ1-2; the D is unclear. The CDR3 sequence is 16 residues long. In germline, CDR1 is MNHEY, CDR2 SVGAGI. The V and J ends lost 2 bases and 2 bases respectively, with 15 bases between them.

The gene calls are TRBV5-8 and TRBJ1-1, with 9 bases that match TRBD1. J lost 6 bases, V lost 0 bases, and 9 bases had no gene match. The CDR3 is 16 residues long. CDR1 is SGHTS, CDR2 YDEGEE, per germline. The CDR3 loop reads CASSLEGTGSGAEAFF. DNA of the CDR3: TGTGCCAGCAGCTTGGAAGGGACAGGGTCGGGAGCTGAAGCTTTCTTT. Full variable domain (outside the CDR3, taken from reference TRBV5-8 and TRBJ1-1): EAGVTQSPTHLIKTRGQQATLRCSPISGHTSVYWYQQALGLGLQFLLWYDEGEERNRGNFPPRFSGRQFPNYSSELNVNALELEDSALYLCASSLEGTGSGAEAFFGQGTRLTVV.

The chain uses TRBV19 and TRBJ2-2; 7 bases fit TRBD2. After removal of 6 bases from V and 7 bases from J, the junction contained 5 bases not matched to a gene. The CDR3 is 13 residues long. The germline CDR1 and CDR2 sequences are LNHDA and SQIVND (reference sequence). CDR3 in amino acids: CASSSGTNGELFF. CDR3 bases: TGTGCCAGTAGCTCCGGGACTAACGGGGAGCTGTTTTTT.

This chain connects TRBV15 to TRBJ2-7; TRBD1 agrees at 8 bases. Trimming at V came to 6 bases and at J to 3 bases, leaving 10 bases not matched to a gene. Germline loops: CDR1 LNHNV, CDR2 YYDKDF (reference sequence). The length of the CDR3 is 15 residues. CDR3 sequence: CATRGLFGTGYEQYF. The CDR3 DNA is TGTGCCACCAGGGGTTTGTTTGGGACAGGCTACGAGCAGTACTTC. Filled out from reference TRBV15 and TRBJ2-7, the complete variable domain reads DAMVIQNPRYQVTQFGKPVTLSCSQTLNHNVMYWYQQKSSQAPKLLFHYYDKDFNNEADTPDNFQSRRPNTSFCFLDIRSPGLGDTAMYLCATRGLFGTGYEQYFGPGTRLTVT.

This sequence joins TRBV6-5 and TRBJ2-2; D call uncertain. Germline lookup yields CDR1 MNHEY and CDR2 SVGAGI. V gave up 2 bases and J gave up 2 bases, with 0 bases separating them. The CDR3 has 12 amino acids. CDR3 nucleotides: TGTGCCAGCAGTTACAACACCGGGGAGCTGTTTTTT. This gives the protein CASSYNTGELFF.

This rearrangement joins TRBV7-2 to TRBJ2-3; D ambiguous. V lost 5 bases to trimming and J lost 0 bases, with 12 bases between them. The V gene's germline CDR1 is SGHTA and CDR2 FQGNSA. The length of the CDR3 is 15 residues. This CDR3 is CASSRVITSTDTQYF. Written as DNA, the CDR3 is TGTGCCAGCAGCCGGGTGATTACTAGCACAGATACGCAGTATTTT.

This clone was observed once. The chain recombines TRBV18 with TRBJ1-2, with D perhaps TRBD1 (5 bases). V was pared by 1 base and J by 2 bases, with 20 bases between. The CDR3 has 18 residues. CDR1 is KGHSH, CDR2 LQKENI, per germline. In nucleotides, the CDR3 is TGTGCCAGCTCACCACTCGATGAGCCTCGGGGGGGGAACTATGGCTACACCTTC. Translated, it gives CASSPLDEPRGGNYGYTF.

CDR3 coding DNA: TGCAGCGTCGGAGGGACAGGGGTAAACTATGGCTACACCTTC. Its protein is CSVGGTGVNYGYTF. J is TRBJ1-2 and V is TRBV29-1; TRBD1 matches 10 bases. This CDR3 comprises 14 residues. CDR1 and CDR2 from the germline V gene are SQVTM and ANQGSEA. V trimming: 6 bases; J trimming: 2 bases; junction bases outside the gene matches: 6.